What follows are 10 T cell receptor beta chains derived from one specimen sequenced in a study of Graves' ophthalmopathy and Graves' hyperthyroidism. The authors amplified TCR beta CDR3 regions from RNA transcripts. A first-round RT-PCR used HTBI primers, followed by a second-round multiplex PCR. TCRdb redid the calling of the multiplex PCR reads with MiXCR, one entry per CDR3 protein. The sample lists hundreds of thousands of distinct CDR3 sequences; 22% were seen once. Material: peripheral blood. These receptors originate from a woman under 30 with stable Graves' hyperthyroidism. Some clones in this sample may be carry-over from other donors' samples.

The rearrangement joins TRBV9 to TRBJ2-7; TRBD2 might be the D (7 bases). Trimming shortened V by 5 bases and J by 4 bases, and 25 bases separated the two germline ends. Germline CDR1 SGDLS, CDR2 YYNGEE. The CDR3 has 17 residues. The CDR3 coding sequence is TGTGCCAGCAGTCATAAGGGTGCGGGGGCGCCGGGTTACGAGCAGTACTTC. Residues: CASSHKGAGAPGYEQYF.

This clonotype was picked up many times. The V call is TRBV20-1, the J call TRBJ1-2; 7 nucleotides line up with TRBD1. The CDR3 covers 14 residues. Germline CDR1 DFQATT, CDR2 SNEGSKA (reference sequence). The junction had 11 bases not matched to a gene; V was cut back by 6 bases and J by 4 bases. The CDR3 DNA reads as TGCAGTGCAACCCTGACGACAGGGCCCTATGGCTACACCTTC. This sequence encodes CSATLTTGPYGYTF.

The chain recombines TRBV27 with TRBJ2-7; D is possibly TRBD1 (5 bases). The germline V gene encodes CDR1 MNHEY and CDR2 SMNVEV (reference sequence). With 6 bases removed from V and 3 bases from J, the gap between germline ends came to 18 bases. This CDR3 contains 15 residues. CDR3 nucleotides: TGTGCCAGCAGAAAGGACACTCGGTCGGACTACGAGCAGTACTTC. This codes for CASRKDTRSDYEQYF.

As for this clonotype: Given a much more abundant clone one base away, this may be a read error. The rearrangement joins TRBV7-2 to TRBJ1-1; D is ambiguous. This CDR3 has 14 amino acids. CDR1 is SGHTA, CDR2 FQGNSA, per germline. The CDR3 bases are TGTGCCATCAGCACACTCACAGAGAACACTGAAGCTTTCTTT. This sequence encodes CAISTLTENTEAFF.

The chain carries TRBV5-1 and TRBJ2-7, with D maybe TRBD2 (5 bases). CDR1 and CDR2 (germline): SGHRS, YFSETQ. Trimming shortened V by 1 base and J by 8 bases, and 16 bases separated the two germline ends. The CDR3 length is 14 residues. The CDR3 region is CASSLSLEGNKQYF. The CDR3 DNA sequence: TGCGCCAGCAGCTTGAGCCTCGAGGGTAACAAGCAGTACTTC. The full variable domain, completed using reference TRBV5-1 and TRBJ2-7, is KAGVTQTPRYLIKTRGQQVTLSCSPISGHRSVSWYQQTPGQGLQFLFEYFSETQRNKGNFPGRFSGRQFSNSRSEMNVSTLELGDSALYLCASSLSLEGNKQYFGPGTRLTVT.

About this clonotype: This may arise from a read error, as a much more abundant clone is one base away. V is TRBV6-5 and J is TRBJ2-7; possible D gene TRBD1, 5 bases. The CDR3 totals 15 residues. The germline V gene has CDR1 MNHEY and CDR2 SVGAGI. V was shortened by 7 bases and J by 6 bases, with 22 bases between the two germline ends. CDR3 region: CASINNYQGTSEQYF. CDR3 DNA: TGTGCCAGCATTAACAACTACCAGGGAACGAGCGAGCAGTACTTC.

This clonotype was counted at least ten times. The rearrangement joins TRBV6-2 or TRBV6-3 to TRBJ2-5; TRBD1 or TRBD2 may be the D gene (5 bases each). The CDR3 covers 16 residues. The V gene lost 0 bases and the J gene lost 0 bases, with 11 bases spanning the gap. CDR1 is MNHEY, CDR2 SVGEGT, per germline. The CDR3 protein is CASSYSTGTNQETQYF. CDR3 nucleotides: TGTGCCAGCAGTTACTCGACGGGGACCAACCAAGAGACCCAGTACTTC.

This chain joins TRBV27 and TRBJ1-1; D unclear. The ends were cut back, 7 bases at V and 9 bases at J, with 12 bases in the middle. CDR3 length equals 11 residues. Germline CDR1 is MNHEY and CDR2 is SMNVEV (reference sequence). For the CDR3, the DNA is TGTGCCAGCATATCCACGGGGAAAGCTTTCTTT. Protein sequence: CASISTGKAFF.

This clonotype came up many times. The chain combines TRBV11-1 with TRBJ2-7; 7 bases are a match to TRBD1. V gave up 1 base and J gave up 2 bases; unmatched junction bases: 8. Germline-derived CDR1 and CDR2 are SGHAT and FQDESV (reference sequence). The length of the CDR3 is 16 residues. CDR3 in DNA: TGTGCCAGCAGCTTAGGGCAGGGGGACGTACCCTACGAGCAGTACTTC. Residues: CASSLGQGDVPYEQYF.

This clonotype was detected ten times or more. The chain is built from TRBV20-1 and TRBJ2-7; D gene unclear. Trimming removed 4 bases from V and 3 bases from J, with 19 bases in between. The CDR3 has 15 amino acids. Germline CDR1 and CDR2: DFQATT and SNEGSKA (reference sequence). CDR3 sequence reads: CSATRAPLSNYEQYF. In DNA form, the CDR3 reads TGCAGTGCTACCCGGGCCCCCTTGTCGAACTACGAGCAGTACTTC.